This T cell receptor (beta chain) was documented in a study of cytomegalovirus exposure and HLA in healthy donors. Study conclusions and caveats: For most TCR beta V segments, an earlier analysis put the productive rate at about 87% or about 30% of the time. A link between a missense DCLRE1C variant and TCR beta V- and J-gene trimming emerged from a later analysis. Later analysis placed DRB1 highest and HLA-C lowest in TCR association rates, which differed by HLA locus.

Remarks on this clone: What it binds is not known.

The PCR was carried out with 60 Vbeta primers and 13 Jbeta primers. Produced via immunoSEQ multiplex PCR; TCRdb's table is partial and in-frame only. The table has about 150,000 clones, roughly 70% seen once. At sampling all donors were nominally healthy, likely with unrecorded immune exposures. Germline V gene lookup returns CDR1 SGHTA and CDR2 FQGNSA. The CDR3 is made up of 16 amino acids. V gave up 7 bases and J gave up 0 bases, with 16 bases separating them. The chain is built from TRBV7-2 and TRBJ2-1; possibly TRBD2 for D (5 bases). Input material: PBMCs. The source of this sequence is a man aged 50 or older in good health and CMV-seropositive. CDR3 nucleotides: TGTGCCAGCACCTATAGCGATCGGAGCTCCTACAATGAGCAGTTCTTC. Its translation: CASTYSDRSSYNEQFF.